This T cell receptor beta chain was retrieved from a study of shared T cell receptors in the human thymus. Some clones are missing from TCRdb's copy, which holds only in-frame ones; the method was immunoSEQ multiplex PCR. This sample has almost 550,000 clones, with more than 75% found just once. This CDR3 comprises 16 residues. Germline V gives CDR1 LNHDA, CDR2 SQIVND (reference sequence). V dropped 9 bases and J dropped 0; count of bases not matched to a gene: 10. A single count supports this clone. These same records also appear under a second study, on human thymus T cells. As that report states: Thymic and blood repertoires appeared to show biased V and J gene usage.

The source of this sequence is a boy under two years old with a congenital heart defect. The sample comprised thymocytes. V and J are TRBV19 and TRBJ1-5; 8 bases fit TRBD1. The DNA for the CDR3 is TGTGCCAGACCTGGGGGACAGGTCCATAGCAATCAGCCCCAGCATTTT. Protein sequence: CARPGGQVHSNQPQHF.